This T cell receptor (beta chain) was obtained from a study of OX40 agonist ivuxolimab in advanced cancers. The wider study: Patients in the trial were receiving intravenous ivuxolimab every 2 weeks, at doses of 0.01 to 10 mg/kg. Under the entry rules, prior anti-PD-1, anti-PD-L1 or anti-CTLA-4 therapy was allowed, and 40% had some.

V shed 10 bases and J shed 3 bases, with 19 bases lying between them. CDR3 length equals 16 residues. CDR1 and CDR2 from the germline V gene are LNHDA and SQIVND (reference sequence). On cycle 4 day 1 and cycle 7 day 1, as well as at baseline, blood was sampled. Sequencing was performed with immunoSEQ multiplex PCR; in TCRdb, only in-frame clones are kept and a portion is missing. The repertoire consists of roughly 150,000 clones, with 90% to 95% occurring once and the leading ten covering around 0.33%. Note on this clone: What it binds is not known.

General study points: Low levels of normalized T-cell clonal expansion also appeared in some nonresponders.

This TCR was sampled from an adult with an advanced solid tumor such as melanoma, head and neck, liver or kidney cancer. Sequenced here: CD4+ or CD8+ T cells sorted from blood, sampled in a trial of the OX40 agonist ivuxolimab. The chain employs TRBV19 and TRBJ1-6; D gene ambiguous. CDR3 bases: TGTGCCACTCTACCGCGGCTGGGGTTCTATAATTCACCCCTCCACTTT. Amino acids: CATLPRLGFYNSPLHF.